The 23 T cell receptor beta chains listed next were all sequenced from one sample in a study of cytomegalovirus exposure and HLA in healthy donors. PCR amplification relied on 60 Vbeta primers (plus 13 Jbeta primers). The repertoire was sequenced with immunoSEQ multiplex PCR; TCRdb's copy has only in-frame clones and lacks some. The repertoire holds 110,000 or so clones, with 81% as singletons. The sequencing sample was made of PBMCs. The source is a woman aged 25 to 45 in good health and CMV-seronegative.

The rearrangement joins TRBV28 to TRBJ2-5, with TRBD2 matching over 9 bases. TRBJ2-7 explains the end of the DNA better; the J call may be wrong. This CDR3 comprises 16 residues. Germline V gives CDR1 MDHEN, CDR2 SYDVKM. Written as DNA, the CDR3 is TGTGCCAGCAGCCGCATTCGACTAGCGGTTACGTACGAGCAGTACTTC. Protein: CASSRIRLAVTYEQYF.

V is TRBV9 and J is TRBJ2-7; 8 bases match TRBD1. V lost 4 bases to trimming and J lost 3 bases; unmatched junction nucleotides: 3. The CDR3 is 13 residues long. CDR1 is SGDLS and CDR2 is YYNGEE in the germline V gene. The CDR3 protein is CASSYDRGYEQYF. In nucleotides, the CDR3 is TGTGCCAGCAGCTACGACAGGGGCTACGAGCAGTACTTC. Supplemented by reference TRBV9 and TRBJ2-7, the full variable domain reads DSGVTQTPKHLITATGQRVTLRCSPRSGDLSVYWYQQSLDQGLQFLIQYYNGEERAKGNILERFSAQQFPDLHSELNLSSLELGDSALYFCASSYDRGYEQYFGPGTRLTVT.

This chain connects TRBV7-2 to TRBJ2-6, with TRBD2 matching 7 bases. The length of the CDR3 is 18 residues. The germline V gene encodes CDR1 SGHTA and CDR2 FQGNSA. V lost 3 bases to trimming and J lost 2 bases; unmatched junction nucleotides: 10. The CDR3 nucleotides read TGTGCCAGCAGCTTGAGGGTGGGGGGGGGACCTGGGGCCAACGTCCTGACTTTC. It translates to CASSLRVGGGPGANVLTF.

V gene TRBV5-6 combines with J gene TRBJ2-3; unclear D gene. Trimming pared 6 bases from V and 6 bases from J, leaving 11 bases between. The CDR3 covers 12 residues. The germline CDR1 and CDR2 sequences are SGHDT and YYEEEE. CDR3 sequence reads: CASNYISDTQYF. The CDR3 DNA sequence: TGTGCCAGCAACTATATCTCGGATACGCAGTATTTT. Together with reference TRBV5-6 and TRBJ2-3, the CDR3 gives the full variable domain: DAGVTQSPTHLIKTRGQQVTLRCSPKSGHDTVSWYQQALGQGPQFIFQYYEEEERQRGNFPDRFSGHQFPNYSSELNVNALLLGDSALYLCASNYISDTQYFGPGTRLTVL.

The chain uses TRBV30 and TRBJ2-5; D is unresolved. TRBJ2-7 matches the DNA end more closely, so the J call is doubtful. The CDR3 covers 12 residues. Per the germline V gene, CDR1 is GTSNPN and CDR2 is SVGIG (reference sequence). CDR3 protein: CAWSVSGYEQYF. CDR3 nucleotides: TGTGCCTGGAGTGTATCCGGTTACGAGCAGTACTTC.

The V gene is TRBV19, the J gene TRBJ2-6; 7 bases are shared with TRBD1. Germline CDR1 is LNHDA and CDR2 is SQIVND (reference sequence). V shed 4 bases and J 1 base; nucleotides not matched to a gene: 13. The CDR3 loop spans 19 amino acids. The CDR3 loop reads CASSNLQLGGGSGANVLTF. The CDR3 nucleotides are TGTGCCAGTAGTAATCTCCAGTTAGGGGGCGGTTCTGGGGCCAACGTCCTGACTTTC.

CDR3: CATDRGGYGYTF. DNA for the CDR3: TGTGCCACCGATCGGGGGGGCTATGGCTACACCTTC. The chain employs TRBV5-6 and TRBJ1-2, with TRBD1 as a possible D gene (5 bases). The V end lost 9 bases, the J end lost 4 bases, and 13 bases lay between the germline ends. From germline, CDR1 is SGHDT and CDR2 YYEEEE. CDR3 size: 12 residues. The complete variable domain, with remaining parts taken from reference TRBV5-6 and TRBJ1-2, reads DAGVTQSPTHLIKTRGQQVTLRCSPKSGHDTVSWYQQALGQGPQFIFQYYEEEERQRGNFPDRFSGHQFPNYSSELNVNALLLGDSALYLCATDRGGYGYTFGSGTRLTVV.

The rearrangement links TRBV19 to TRBJ2-1; 8 bases match TRBD2. Germline CDR1 and CDR2: LNHDA and SQIVND (reference sequence). V trimming: 7 bases; J trimming: 1 base; junction bases outside the gene matches: 6. CDR3 length: 15 residues. This chain's CDR3 is CASTSLAGSYNEQFF. Written as DNA, the CDR3 is TGTGCCAGTACCTCTTTAGCGGGGTCCTACAATGAGCAGTTCTTC.

The sample holds a few counts of this clone. The genes are TRBV7-8 and TRBJ2-7, with TRBD2 identical over 11 bases. The germline gives CDR1 SGHVS, CDR2 FQNEAQ. Trimming cost V 2 bases and J 0 bases; bases outside gene matches: 9. This CDR3 is built from 18 residues. The CDR3 spells CASSLSRLAGISSYEQYF. In DNA, the CDR3 is TGTGCCAGCAGCTTAAGTCGACTAGCGGGAATCAGCTCCTACGAGCAGTACTTC.

The J gene is TRBJ2-1, the V gene TRBV9; 10 bases are a match to TRBD2. The CDR3 runs to 17 residues. V was pared by 0 bases and J by 1 base, with 4 bases of the junction left unmatched. Per germline, CDR1 SGDLS and CDR2 YYNGEE. CDR3 nucleotide sequence: TGTGCCAGCAGCGTAGGAGTAGCGGGAGGTTCCTACAATGAGCAGTTCTTC. Translated, it gives CASSVGVAGGSYNEQFF.

This clone was observed a few times. This chain links TRBV5-1 with TRBJ2-3; 9 bases agree with TRBD2. V was clipped by 4 bases and J by 4 bases; unmatched bases: 10. CDR1 is SGHRS and CDR2 is YFSETQ in the germline V gene. The CDR3 has 16 residues. CDR3 DNA: TGCGCCAGCAGCCTTCTCGCTAGCGGGGTGTCAGATACGCAGTATTTT. Amino acid sequence: CASSLLASGVSDTQYF. The whole variable domain, remainder taken from reference TRBV5-1 and TRBJ2-3, is KAGVTQTPRYLIKTRGQQVTLSCSPISGHRSVSWYQQTPGQGLQFLFEYFSETQRNKGNFPGRFSGRQFSNSRSEMNVSTLELGDSALYLCASSLLASGVSDTQYFGPGTRLTVL.

The chain recombines TRBV28 with TRBJ1-3, with 7 nucleotides matching TRBD1. Per the germline V gene, CDR1 is MDHEN and CDR2 is SYDVKM. The CDR3 consists of 16 residues. Losses at the gene ends were 6 bases for V and 2 bases for J; bases not matched to a gene: 10. This chain's CDR3 is CASRAPGQRTGNTIYF. The DNA of the CDR3 is TGTGCCAGCAGGGCGCCGGGACAGAGGACTGGAAACACCATATATTTT.

The chain joins TRBV7-9 to TRBJ2-7; D possibly corresponds to TRBD2 (7 bases). CDR3 length equals 13 residues. Germline CDR1 SEHNR, CDR2 FQNEAQ (reference sequence). V gave up 6 bases and J gave up 6 bases, with 15 bases separating them. In DNA, the CDR3 is TGTGCCAGCAGGAAGAGGGGGGGGCGCGAGCAGTACTTC. As protein: CASRKRGGREQYF. The entire variable domain, with the rest obtained from reference TRBV7-9 and TRBJ2-7, is as follows: DTGVSQNPRHKITKRGQNVTFRCDPISEHNRLYWYRQTLGQGPEFLTYFQNEAQLEKSRLLSDRFSAERPKGSFSTLEIQRTEQGDSAMYLCASRKRGGREQYFGPGTRLTVT.

The chain couples TRBV27 to TRBJ2-1; weak D call: TRBD2 (5 bases). From germline, CDR1 is MNHEY and CDR2 SMNVEV (reference sequence). The ends were cut back, 8 bases at V and 0 bases at J, with 17 bases in the middle. This CDR3 has 16 residues. Here the CDR3 reads CASHTGGRGSYNEQFF. In DNA, the CDR3 is TGTGCCAGCCATACGGGCGGTCGGGGCTCCTACAATGAGCAGTTCTTC.

The chain carries TRBV18 and TRBJ2-6; tentatively, D is TRBD2 (5 bases). V was cut by 2 bases and J by 4 bases, with 15 bases left in between. The germline V gene encodes CDR1 KGHSH and CDR2 LQKENI. This CDR3 is 17 amino acids long. CDR3 protein: CASSPFTSSNGANVLTF. Written as DNA, the CDR3 is TGTGCCAGCTCACCATTCACTAGTAGTAACGGGGCCAACGTCCTGACTTTC.

The chain has TRBV23-1 and TRBJ2-3, with TRBD1 matching 7 bases. TRBV23-1 is an ORF for which the function is uncertain. V trimming: 1 base; J trimming: 5 bases; junction bases outside the gene matches: 9. The CDR3 loop spans 16 amino acids. The CDR3 nucleotides read TGCGCCAGCAGTCAATTGAAGGGGGCTGTGGTAGATACGCAGTATTTT. Protein product: CASSQLKGAVVDTQYF.

The V and J genes are TRBV5-1 and TRBJ2-5; 7 nucleotides match TRBD2. TRBJ2-7 matches the DNA end more closely, so the J call is doubtful. The germline V gene encodes CDR1 SGHRS and CDR2 YFSETQ. There are 16 residues in the CDR3. CDR3 nucleotide sequence: TGCGCCAGCAGCTTGGTAGGTGGCGGGAGAAGCCACGAGCAGTACTTC. Amino acid sequence: CASSLVGGGRSHEQYF.

This CDR3 is CASTPRDRGYYEQYF. The CDR3 DNA sequence: TGTGCCAGCACTCCTCGGGACAGGGGGTACTACGAGCAGTACTTC. The chain employs TRBV7-6 and TRBJ2-7, with 11 bases lining up with TRBD1. CDR3 length equals 15 residues. Looked up from germline, CDR1 is SGHVS and CDR2 is FNYEAQ. J lost 3 bases, V lost 7 bases, and 8 bases had no gene match.

This chain uses TRBV5-1 with TRBJ2-7; D remains unclear. Germline V gives CDR1 SGHRS, CDR2 YFSETQ. The V end lost 4 bases, the J end lost 3 bases, and 11 bases lay between the germline ends. This CDR3 is built from 13 residues. CDR3 amino acids: CASSRSTDYEQYF. DNA for the CDR3: TGCGCCAGCAGCCGTTCCACTGACTACGAGCAGTACTTC.

The V and J genes are TRBV7-8 and TRBJ1-6, with TRBD1 matching over 7 bases. V lost 0 bases, J lost 7 bases, and 0 bases stayed unmatched. CDR1 is SGHVS and CDR2 is FQNEAQ in the germline V gene. The length of the CDR3 is 14 residues. CDR3 residues: CASSLAQGNSPLHF. In DNA, the CDR3 is TGTGCCAGCAGCTTAGCACAGGGGAATTCACCCCTCCACTTT.

The chain couples TRBV28 to TRBJ1-4; perhaps TRBD1 as D (5 bases). Trimming pared 3 bases from V and 3 bases from J, leaving 11 bases between. Germline V CDR1 and CDR2: MDHEN, SYDVKM. The CDR3 contains 15 residues. CDR3 coding DNA: TGTGCCAGCAGTTTTCAGACAGCTGCTAATGAAAAACTGTTTTTT. Its protein is CASSFQTAANEKLFF.

The chain employs TRBV10-3 and TRBJ2-7, with TRBD1 identical over 8 bases. J lost 3 bases, V lost 3 bases, and 13 bases had no gene match. The CDR3 has 17 residues. Germline V CDR1 and CDR2: ENHRY, SYGVKD. The CDR3 is CAISDPRGAGGLYEQYF. The CDR3 nucleotides are TGTGCCATCAGTGACCCTAGGGGGGCAGGGGGCCTCTACGAGCAGTACTTC.

The rearrangement uses TRBV30 and TRBJ2-1; 10 nucleotides align to TRBD2. The CDR3 runs to 13 residues. V lost 8 bases to trimming and J lost 7 bases; unmatched junction nucleotides: 8. CDR1 is GTSNPN, CDR2 SVGIG, per germline (reference sequence). CDR3 sequence (DNA): TGTGCCCGAAGTCCACTAGCGGGAAATGAGCAGTTCTTC. It is translated as CARSPLAGNEQFF. The whole variable domain, filled in from reference TRBV30 and TRBJ2-1, reads SQTIHQWPATLVQPVGSPLSLECTVEGTSNPNLYWYRQAAGRGLQLLFYSVGIGQISSEVPQNLSASRPQDRQFILSSKKLLLSDSGFYLCARSPLAGNEQFFGPGTRLTVL.